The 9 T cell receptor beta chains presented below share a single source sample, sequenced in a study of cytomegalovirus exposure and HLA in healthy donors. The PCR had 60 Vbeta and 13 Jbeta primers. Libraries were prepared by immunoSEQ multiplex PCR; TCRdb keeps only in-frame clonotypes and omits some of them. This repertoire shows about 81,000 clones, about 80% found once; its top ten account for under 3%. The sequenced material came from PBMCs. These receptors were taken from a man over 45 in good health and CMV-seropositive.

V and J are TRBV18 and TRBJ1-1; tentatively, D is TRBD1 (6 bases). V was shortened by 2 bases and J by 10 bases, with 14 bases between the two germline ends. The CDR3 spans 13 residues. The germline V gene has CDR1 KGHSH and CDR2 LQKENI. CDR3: CASSPDRLKPAFF. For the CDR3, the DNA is TGTGCCAGCTCACCAGACAGGCTTAAACCAGCTTTCTTT.

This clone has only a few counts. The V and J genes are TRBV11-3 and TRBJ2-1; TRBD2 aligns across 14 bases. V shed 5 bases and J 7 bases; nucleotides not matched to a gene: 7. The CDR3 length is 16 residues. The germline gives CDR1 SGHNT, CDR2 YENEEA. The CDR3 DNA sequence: TGTGCCAGCAGCGTGAGACTAGCGGGAGGGGTAAATGAGCAGTTCTTC. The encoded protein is CASSVRLAGGVNEQFF.

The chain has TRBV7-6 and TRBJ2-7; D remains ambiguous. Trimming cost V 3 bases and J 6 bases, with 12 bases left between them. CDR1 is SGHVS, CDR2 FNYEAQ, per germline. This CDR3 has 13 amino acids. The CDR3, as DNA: TGTGCCAGCAGCTTGGTCCAGGATGCCGAGCAGTACTTC. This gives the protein CASSLVQDAEQYF.

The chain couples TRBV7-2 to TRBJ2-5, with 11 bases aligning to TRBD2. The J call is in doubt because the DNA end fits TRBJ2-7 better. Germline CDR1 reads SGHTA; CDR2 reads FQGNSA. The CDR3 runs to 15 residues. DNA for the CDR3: TGTGCCAGCAGCACCCTAGCGGGGGGCCACTACGAGCAGTACTTC. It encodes CASSTLAGGHYEQYF.

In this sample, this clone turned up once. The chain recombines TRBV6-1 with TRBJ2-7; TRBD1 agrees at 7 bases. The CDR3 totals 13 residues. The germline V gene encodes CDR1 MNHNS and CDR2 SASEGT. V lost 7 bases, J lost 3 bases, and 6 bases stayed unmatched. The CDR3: CASKNGQDYEQYF. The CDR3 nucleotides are TGTGCCAGCAAGAATGGACAGGACTACGAGCAGTACTTC.

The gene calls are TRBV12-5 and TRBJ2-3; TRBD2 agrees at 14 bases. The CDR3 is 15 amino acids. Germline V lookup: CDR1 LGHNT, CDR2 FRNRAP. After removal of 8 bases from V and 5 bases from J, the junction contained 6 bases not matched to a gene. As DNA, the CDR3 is TGTGCTAGTCAGATCGGACTAGCGGGAGGAGATACGCAGTATTTT. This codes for CASQIGLAGGDTQYF. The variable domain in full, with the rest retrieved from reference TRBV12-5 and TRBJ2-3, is DARVTQTPRHKVTEMGQEVTMRCQPILGHNTVFWYRQTMMQGLELLAYFRNRAPLDDSGMPKDRFSAEMPDATLATLKIQPSEPRDSAVYFCASQIGLAGGDTQYFGPGTRLTVL.

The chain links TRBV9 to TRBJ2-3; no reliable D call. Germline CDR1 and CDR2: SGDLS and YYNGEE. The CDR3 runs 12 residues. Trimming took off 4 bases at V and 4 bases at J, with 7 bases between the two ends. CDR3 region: CASSPNSDTQYF. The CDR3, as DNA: TGTGCCAGCAGCCCCAACTCAGATACGCAGTATTTT.

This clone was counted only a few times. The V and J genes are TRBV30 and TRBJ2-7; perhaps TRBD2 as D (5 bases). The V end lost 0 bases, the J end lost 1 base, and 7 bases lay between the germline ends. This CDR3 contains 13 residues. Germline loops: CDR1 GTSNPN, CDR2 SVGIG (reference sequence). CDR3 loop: CAWSVEASYEQYF. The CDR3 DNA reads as TGTGCCTGGAGTGTGGAGGCTTCCTACGAGCAGTACTTC.

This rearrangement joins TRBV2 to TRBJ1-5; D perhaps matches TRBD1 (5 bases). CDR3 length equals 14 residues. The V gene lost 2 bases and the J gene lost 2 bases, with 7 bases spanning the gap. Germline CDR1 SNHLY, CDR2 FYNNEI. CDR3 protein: CASSELGRNQPQHF. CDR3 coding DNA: TGTGCCAGCAGTGAACTGGGGCGCAATCAGCCCCAGCATTTT.